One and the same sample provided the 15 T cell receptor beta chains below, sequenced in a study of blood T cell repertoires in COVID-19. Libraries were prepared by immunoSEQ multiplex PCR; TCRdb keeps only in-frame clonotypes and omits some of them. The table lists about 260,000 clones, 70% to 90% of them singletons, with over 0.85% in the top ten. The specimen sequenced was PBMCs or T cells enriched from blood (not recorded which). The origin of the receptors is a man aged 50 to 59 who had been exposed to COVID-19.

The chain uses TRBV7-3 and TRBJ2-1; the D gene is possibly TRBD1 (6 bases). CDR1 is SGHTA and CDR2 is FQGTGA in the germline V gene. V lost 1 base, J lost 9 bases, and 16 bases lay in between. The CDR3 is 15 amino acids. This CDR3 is CASSLRGYRDGEQFF. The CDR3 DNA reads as TGTGCCAGCAGCTTAAGGGGTTACAGGGACGGTGAGCAGTTCTTC.

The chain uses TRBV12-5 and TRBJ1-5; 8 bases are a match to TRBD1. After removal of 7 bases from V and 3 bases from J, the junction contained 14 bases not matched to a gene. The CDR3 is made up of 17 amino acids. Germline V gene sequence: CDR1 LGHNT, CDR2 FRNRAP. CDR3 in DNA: TGTGCTAGTGCCAATCAACAGGGGGGATTATTCAATCAGCCCCAGCATTTT. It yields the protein CASANQQGGLFNQPQHF.

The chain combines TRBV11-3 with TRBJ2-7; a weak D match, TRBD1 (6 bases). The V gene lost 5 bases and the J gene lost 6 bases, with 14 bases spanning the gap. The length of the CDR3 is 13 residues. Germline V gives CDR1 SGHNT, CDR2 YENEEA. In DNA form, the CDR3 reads TGTGCCAGCAGCATCCACAGGGAAAGCGAGCAGTACTTC. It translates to CASSIHRESEQYF.

The CDR3 DNA reads TGTGCCAGCAGTTACGGTAGCGGGAGTTTAAGCTATGAGCAGTTCTTC. Translated: CASSYGSGSLSYEQFF. The rearrangement uses TRBV6-5 and TRBJ2-1; 9 nucleotides agree with TRBD2. Germline V lookup: CDR1 MNHEY, CDR2 SVGAGI. Trimming removed 2 bases from V and 8 bases from J; junction bases left unmatched: 10. The CDR3 extends over 16 amino acids.

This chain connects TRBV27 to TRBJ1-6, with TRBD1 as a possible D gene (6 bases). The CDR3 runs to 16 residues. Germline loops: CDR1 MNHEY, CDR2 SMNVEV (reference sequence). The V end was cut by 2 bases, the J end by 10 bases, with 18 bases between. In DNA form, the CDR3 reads TGTGCCAGCAGTTTAAGTGCAGCAGGGGAAGGATCACCCCTCCACTTT. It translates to CASSLSAAGEGSPLHF.

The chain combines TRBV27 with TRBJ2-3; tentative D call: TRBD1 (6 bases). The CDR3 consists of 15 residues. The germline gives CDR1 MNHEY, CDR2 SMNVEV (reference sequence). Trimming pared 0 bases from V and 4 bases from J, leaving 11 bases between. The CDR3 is CASSLSDSWSDTQYF. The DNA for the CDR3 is TGTGCCAGCAGTTTATCGGACAGTTGGTCAGATACGCAGTATTTT.

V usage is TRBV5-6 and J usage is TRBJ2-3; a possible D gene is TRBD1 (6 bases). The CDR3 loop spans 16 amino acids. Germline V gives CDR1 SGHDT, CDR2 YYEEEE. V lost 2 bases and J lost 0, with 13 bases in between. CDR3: CASSFKQGTSTDTQYF. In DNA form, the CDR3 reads TGTGCCAGCAGCTTTAAACAGGGCACTAGCACAGATACGCAGTATTTT.

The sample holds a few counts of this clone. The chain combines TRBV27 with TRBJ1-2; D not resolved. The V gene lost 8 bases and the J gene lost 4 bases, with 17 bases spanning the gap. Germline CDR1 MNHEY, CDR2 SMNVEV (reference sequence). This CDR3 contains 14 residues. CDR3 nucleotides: TGTGCCAGCGGCTTGGGGTTGGGAGGCTATGGCTACACCTTC. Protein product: CASGLGLGGYGYTF.

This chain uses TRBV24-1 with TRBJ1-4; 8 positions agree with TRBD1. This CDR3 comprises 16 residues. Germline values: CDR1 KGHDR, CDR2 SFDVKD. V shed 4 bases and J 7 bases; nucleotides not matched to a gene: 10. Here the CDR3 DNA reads TGTGCCACCAGTGACCCCCGGACAGGGTTTGGTGAAAAACTGTTTTTT. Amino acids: CATSDPRTGFGEKLFF.

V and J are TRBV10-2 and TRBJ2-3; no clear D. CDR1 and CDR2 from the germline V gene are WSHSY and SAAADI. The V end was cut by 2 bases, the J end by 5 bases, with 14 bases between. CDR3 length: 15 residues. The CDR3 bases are TGCGCCAGCAGTGAGGTAGAGTACGTTGGAGATACGCAGTATTTT. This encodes CASSEVEYVGDTQYF.

In nucleotides, the CDR3 is TGCGCCAGTTCTTGGGCCCGGGAGTTTGTAAACACCATATATTTT. Protein sequence: CASSWAREFVNTIYF. The V call is TRBV10-1, the J call TRBJ1-3; unclear D gene. From germline, CDR1 is WNHNN and CDR2 SYGVQD (reference sequence). The length of the CDR3 is 15 residues. V was trimmed by 9 bases and J by 6 bases, leaving 21 bases between them.

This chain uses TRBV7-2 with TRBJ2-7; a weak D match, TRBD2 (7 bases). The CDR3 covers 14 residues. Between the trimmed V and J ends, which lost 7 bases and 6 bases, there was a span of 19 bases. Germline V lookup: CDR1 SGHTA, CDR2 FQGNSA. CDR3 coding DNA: TGTGCCAGCAATCTACTTGGGGGGGCGCGCGAGCAGTACGTC. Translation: CASNLLGGAREQYV.

The CDR3, as DNA: TGTGCCAGCAGCCCCAGGACACCTGGGGCCAACGTCCTGACTTTC. Its translation: CASSPRTPGANVLTF. The chain couples TRBV4-2 to TRBJ2-6; weak D call: TRBD1 (5 bases). The CDR3 has 15 amino acids. The germline gives CDR1 LGHNA, CDR2 YNFKEQ. Trimming shortened V by 4 bases and J by 2 bases, and 9 bases separated the two germline ends.

This CDR3 reads CASSLGTGGEMRGYTF. CDR3 bases: TGCGCCAGCAGCTTGGGGACAGGGGGCGAGATGCGTGGCTACACCTTC. The chain has TRBV5-1 and TRBJ1-2, with 11 bases matching TRBD1. The CDR3 covers 16 residues. Germline CDR1 and CDR2: SGHRS and YFSETQ. V was clipped by 0 bases and J by 7 bases; unmatched bases: 8.

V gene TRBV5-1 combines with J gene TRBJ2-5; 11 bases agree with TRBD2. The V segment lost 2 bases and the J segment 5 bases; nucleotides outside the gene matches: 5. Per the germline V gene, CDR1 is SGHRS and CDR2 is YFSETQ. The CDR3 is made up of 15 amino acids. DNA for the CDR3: TGCGCCAGCAGCTTAACTAGCGGGGGAGGGGAGACCCAGTACTTC. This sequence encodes CASSLTSGGGETQYF.